This T cell receptor beta chain was found in a study of lymphopenia after photon versus proton radiotherapy. Sequenced by immunoSEQ multiplex PCR; TCRdb stores in-frame clones only, minus some. The data contain roughly 35,000 clones, under 90% of them singletons. Remarks on this clone: Its antigen is not identified.

CDR3 length equals 13 residues. Germline assignment: CDR1 LNHDA and CDR2 SQIVND (reference sequence). J was trimmed by 4 bases and V by 5 bases; bases with no gene match: 4. General study results and limits: A bigger post-nadir fall in TCR diversity correlated inversely with survival time in deceased patients. After the lymphocyte nadir, photon-treated repertoires showed oligoclonal expansion, especially of CD8+ Temra cells. Only patients who died were analyzed for survival; proton advantage is unproven. Under photons, naive T cells and diversity fell while effector/memory populations rose.

This receptor was taken from a man in his fifties with gastric cancer. The chain combines TRBV19 with TRBJ1-2; 7 nucleotides align to TRBD1. The source material was peripheral blood, sampled from a patient treated with photon-based radiotherapy. The CDR3 here is CASSSQGSYGYTF. The CDR3 DNA follows: TGTGCCAGTAGTTCACAGGGGTCCTATGGCTACACCTTC. Full variable domain (outside the CDR3, taken from reference TRBV19 and TRBJ1-2): DGGITQSPKYLFRKEGQNVTLSCEQNLNHDAMYWYRQDPGQGLRLIYYSQIVNDFQKGDIAEGYSVSREKKESFPLTVTSAQKNPTAFYLCASSSQGSYGYTFGSGTRLTVV.